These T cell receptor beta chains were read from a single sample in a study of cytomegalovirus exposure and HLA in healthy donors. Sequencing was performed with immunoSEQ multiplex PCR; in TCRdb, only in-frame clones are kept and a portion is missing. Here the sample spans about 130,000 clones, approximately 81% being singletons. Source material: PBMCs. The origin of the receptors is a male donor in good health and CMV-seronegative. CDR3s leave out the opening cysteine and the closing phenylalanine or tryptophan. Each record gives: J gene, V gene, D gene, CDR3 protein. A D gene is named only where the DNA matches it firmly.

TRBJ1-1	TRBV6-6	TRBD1	ASSDRGLNTEAF
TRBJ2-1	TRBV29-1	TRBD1	SVDAGTEVYNEQF
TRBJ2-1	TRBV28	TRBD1	ASSFQPGQGRNEQF
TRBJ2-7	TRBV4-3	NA	ASSQVGGYEQY
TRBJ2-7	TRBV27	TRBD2	ASSSVAGAEQY
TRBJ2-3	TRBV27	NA	ASSPLGTTIGTDTQY
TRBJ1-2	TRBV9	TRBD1	ASSGLQGGLNYGYT
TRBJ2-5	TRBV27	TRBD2	ASSFLAGEETQY
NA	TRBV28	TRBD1	ATQYRGFSYEQY
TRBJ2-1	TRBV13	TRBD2	ASSLMFASGNPDYNEQF
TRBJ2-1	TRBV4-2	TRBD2	ASSQRGGAVNEQF
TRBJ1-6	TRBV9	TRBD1	ASSVSHRGISPLH
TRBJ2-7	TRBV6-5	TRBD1	ASSPGQGISYEQY
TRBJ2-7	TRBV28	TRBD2	ASSLLSGRRSYEQY
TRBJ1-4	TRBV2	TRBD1	ASMLDRGVEKLF
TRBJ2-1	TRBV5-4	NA	ASSWGETNEQF
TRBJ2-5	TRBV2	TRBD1	ASSEEGQQETQY
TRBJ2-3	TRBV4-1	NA	ASSQATTGGETQY